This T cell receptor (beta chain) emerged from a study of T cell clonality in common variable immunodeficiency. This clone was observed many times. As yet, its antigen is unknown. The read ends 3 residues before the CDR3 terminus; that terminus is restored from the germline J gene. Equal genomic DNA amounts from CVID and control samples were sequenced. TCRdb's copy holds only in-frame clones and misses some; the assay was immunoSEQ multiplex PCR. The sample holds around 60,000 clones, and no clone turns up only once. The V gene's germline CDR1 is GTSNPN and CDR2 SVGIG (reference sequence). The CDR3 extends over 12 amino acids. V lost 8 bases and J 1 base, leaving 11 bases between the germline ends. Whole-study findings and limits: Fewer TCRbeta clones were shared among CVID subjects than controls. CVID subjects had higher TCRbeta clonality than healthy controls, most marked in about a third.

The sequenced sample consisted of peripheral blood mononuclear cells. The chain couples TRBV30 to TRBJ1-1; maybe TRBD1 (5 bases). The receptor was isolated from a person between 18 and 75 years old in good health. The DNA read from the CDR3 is TGTGCCCGAACCGACAGGAACACTGAA. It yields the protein CARTDRNTE. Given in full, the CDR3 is CARTDRNTEAFF.